The following is a T cell receptor (beta chain) sequence with its context. What it binds is unknown. The sample's time point: persistent/refractory GD, antithyroid drugs over 5 years with positive TRAb. There was RNA extracted from PBMCs, and the TCR library was made from it. The entry originates in a study of regulatory T cells in long-lasting Graves disease. The CDR3 has 16 residues. Germline V gene lookup returns CDR1 SGHRS and CDR2 YFSETQ. Trimming took off 0 bases at V and 1 base at J, with 11 bases between the two ends. General study findings and limits: Sampling was limited to peripheral blood rather than thyroid tissue. Possibly, too few samples lowered accuracy.

Libraries of TCR beta came from iRepertoire HTBI primers plus Arm-PCR of CDR3 regions. In the authors' workflow: Analysis of the samples identified under 80 TRBV and about 14 TRBJ segments. In TCRdb, the multiplex PCR reads were re-called with MiXCR into one record per CDR3 protein. Clone size and V and J calls follow TCRdb, not the original study. The data contain a few hundred thousand distinct CDR3 sequences, roughly 23% of them singletons. V is TRBV5-1 and J is TRBJ1-5; D is undetermined. This TCR came from a female donor with Graves disease. This specimen was peripheral blood mononuclear cells (PBMCs), taken when the disease was refractory, from a patient treated with antithyroid drugs. CDR3 residues: CASSLGPGPSNQPQHF. CDR3 bases: TGCGCCAGCAGCTTGGGCCCGGGCCCCAGCAATCAGCCCCAGCATTTT.